These 28 T cell receptor beta chains were sequenced from one sample in a study of cytomegalovirus exposure and HLA in healthy donors. Sequenced by immunoSEQ multiplex PCR; TCRdb stores in-frame clones only, minus some. The data show 100,000 to 150,000 clones, with nearly 90% seen just once and roughly 1.2% held by the top ten. Sequencing used PBMCs. The receptors come from a woman aged 18 to 35 in good health and CMV-seronegative.

The V and J genes are TRBV11-3 and TRBJ2-5; perhaps TRBD2 as D (6 bases). Deletions cut 6 bases from V and 8 bases from J, with 25 bases between. Germline assignment: CDR1 SGHNT and CDR2 YENEEA. The CDR3 spans 16 residues. In DNA form, the CDR3 reads TGTGCCAGCAGTTCAGCGGTGTGGCTAGCGCCACGAACCCAGTACTTC. This encodes CASSSAVWLAPRTQYF.

CDR3 sequence reads: CASTKWGPGNTIYF. The CDR3 bases are TGTGCCAGCACTAAATGGGGGCCTGGAAACACCATATATTTT. The V and J genes are TRBV6-5 and TRBJ1-3; D is possibly TRBD1 (6 bases). The CDR3 totals 14 residues. The germline gives CDR1 MNHEY, CDR2 SVGAGI. V shed 7 bases and J shed 2 bases, with 12 bases lying between them.

V gene TRBV5-3 combines with J gene TRBJ2-5; D gene unclear. TRBV5-3 is an ORF; its function is uncertain. Trimming shortened V by 2 bases and J by 5 bases, and 16 bases separated the two germline ends. The CDR3 sequence is 15 residues long. In DNA form, the CDR3 reads TGTGCCAGAAGCTTTAGTTCCCACCGTCCGGAGACCCAGTACTTC. Amino acid sequence: CARSFSSHRPETQYF.

The CDR3 loop reads CASSLPIKLAVNEQFF. CDR3 DNA sequence: TGTGCCAGCAGCCTACCAATTAAACTAGCGGTAAATGAGCAGTTCTTC. The V call is TRBV5-6, the J call TRBJ2-1; 8 bases line up with TRBD2. This CDR3 has 16 amino acids. CDR1 and CDR2 from the germline V gene are SGHDT and YYEEEE. Losses at the gene ends were 4 bases for V and 7 bases for J; bases not matched to a gene: 13.

Concerning this clone itself: Other DNA variants within this sample encode the same CDR3. The rearrangement uses TRBV5-1 and TRBJ2-1; no clear D gene. CDR1 is SGHRS, CDR2 YFSETQ, per germline. With 4 bases removed from V and 0 bases from J, the gap between germline ends came to 11 bases. There are 15 residues in the CDR3. In DNA, the CDR3 is TGCGCCAGCAGCGAGAAATTGAGCTCCTACAATGAGCAGTTCTTC. Its protein product is CASSEKLSSYNEQFF. Full variable domain (remainder filled in from reference TRBV5-1 and TRBJ2-1): KAGVTQTPRYLIKTRGQQVTLSCSPISGHRSVSWYQQTPGQGLQFLFEYFSETQRNKGNFPGRFSGRQFSNSRSEMNVSTLELGDSALYLCASSEKLSSYNEQFFGPGTRLTVL.

The chain links TRBV18 to TRBJ2-1; TRBD2 matches at 8 bases. The V gene end was trimmed by 1 base and the J gene end by 7 bases; junction bases not matched to a gene: 9. This CDR3 is built from 16 residues. CDR1 is KGHSH and CDR2 is LQKENI in the germline V gene. The CDR3 is CASSPRRGAESNEQFF. For the CDR3, the DNA is TGTGCCAGCTCACCACGGCGGGGGGCCGAGTCAAATGAGCAGTTCTTC.

The chain couples TRBV6-1 to TRBJ1-1; possible D gene TRBD1, 5 bases. Germline V gives CDR1 MNHNS, CDR2 SASEGT. The ends were cut back, 2 bases at V and 10 bases at J, with 11 bases in the middle. This CDR3 has 12 residues. The CDR3 sequence: CASSENWGGAFF. The DNA of the CDR3 is TGTGCCAGCAGTGAAAATTGGGGGGGAGCTTTCTTT.

This clone appeared a single time. The rearrangement uses TRBV5-1 and TRBJ2-5; 8 positions agree with TRBD2. J was trimmed by 3 bases and V by 4 bases; bases with no gene match: 5. This CDR3 is built from 14 residues. The germline gives CDR1 SGHRS, CDR2 YFSETQ. DNA for the CDR3: TGCGCCAGCAGCCTGACTAGCGCAGAAGAGACCCAGTACTTC. As protein: CASSLTSAEETQYF.

This chain joins TRBV4-2 and TRBJ2-7; TRBD2 is a possible D gene (5 bases). The V gene's germline CDR1 is LGHNA and CDR2 YNFKEQ. This CDR3 contains 15 residues. V was cut by 1 base and J by 0 bases, with 10 bases left in between. The CDR3 DNA reads TGTGCCAGCAGCCAAGGAGGAGGCCCCTCCTACGAGCAGTACTTC. Translated: CASSQGGGPSYEQYF.

The chain has TRBV7-9 and TRBJ2-4, with 9 bases aligning to TRBD1. The CDR3 length is 18 residues. Germline CDR1 and CDR2: SEHNR and FQNEAQ (reference sequence). V lost 6 bases and J lost 1; bases outside the gene matches: 13. The CDR3 DNA is TGTGCCAGCAGTCCCACGGGACAGGGTACCTTGGCCAAAAACATTCAGTACTTC. Residues: CASSPTGQGTLAKNIQYF.

This chain uses TRBV10-3 with TRBJ2-7; D possibly corresponds to TRBD1 (7 bases). The CDR3 length is 17 residues. Germline assignment: CDR1 ENHRY and CDR2 SYGVKD. The V and J ends lost 5 bases and 4 bases respectively, with 24 bases between them. The CDR3 reads CAISSTGAGPTLYEQYF. The CDR3 DNA reads TGTGCCATCAGTAGCACAGGGGCGGGACCGACCCTATACGAGCAGTACTTC.

The V gene is TRBV19, the J gene TRBJ2-3; D perhaps matches TRBD2 (7 bases). CDR3 size: 14 residues. Trimming pared 6 bases from V and 2 bases from J, leaving 12 bases between. CDR1 is LNHDA, CDR2 SQIVND, per germline (reference sequence). The CDR3 DNA reads TGTGCCAGTAGCACCGGGGGGCCCACAGATACGCAGTATTTT. Its protein product is CASSTGGPTDTQYF. Looking up the rest from reference TRBV19 and TRBJ2-3 gives the full variable domain: DGGITQSPKYLFRKEGQNVTLSCEQNLNHDAMYWYRQDPGQGLRLIYYSQIVNDFQKGDIAEGYSVSREKKESFPLTVTSAQKNPTAFYLCASSTGGPTDTQYFGPGTRLTVL.

The sample holds a few counts of this clone. J is TRBJ2-6 and V is TRBV5-1, with a tentative D call TRBD1 (6 bases). V was clipped by 4 bases and J by 0 bases, with 14 bases between them. CDR3 length equals 17 residues. CDR1 is SGHRS, CDR2 YFSETQ, per germline. The CDR3 loop reads CASSSRGGSSGANVLTF. Written as DNA, the CDR3 is TGCGCCAGCAGCAGCAGGGGCGGCAGCTCTGGGGCCAACGTCCTGACTTTC. The full variable domain, rest sourced from reference TRBV5-1 and TRBJ2-6, is KAGVTQTPRYLIKTRGQQVTLSCSPISGHRSVSWYQQTPGQGLQFLFEYFSETQRNKGNFPGRFSGRQFSNSRSEMNVSTLELGDSALYLCASSSRGGSSGANVLTFGAGSRLTVL.

The rearrangement links TRBV4-2 to TRBJ1-1; D unclear. Trimming cost V 6 bases and J 0 bases, with 17 bases left between them. The CDR3 is made up of 16 amino acids. Germline-derived CDR1 and CDR2 are LGHNA and YNFKEQ. The CDR3: CASSQSAGVMNTEAFF. DNA of the CDR3: TGTGCCAGCAGTCAGTCGGCCGGGGTCATGAACACTGAAGCTTTCTTT.

The J gene is TRBJ1-5, the V gene TRBV6-1, with D uncertain. This CDR3 has 15 amino acids. Between the trimmed V and J ends, which lost 7 bases and 2 bases, there was a span of 15 bases. Germline CDR1 MNHNS, CDR2 SASEGT. CDR3 in DNA: TGTGCCAGCATTCTTCACGGCGGGCGCAATCAGCCCCAGCATTTT. It codes for CASILHGGRNQPQHF.

The J gene is TRBJ1-1, the V gene TRBV5-8; TRBD1 matches at 7 bases. Germline CDR1 SGHTS, CDR2 YDEGEE. V trimming: 5 bases; J trimming: 3 bases; junction bases outside the gene matches: 4. The CDR3 is 13 residues long. The CDR3 spells CASRDRLYTEAFF. DNA for the CDR3: TGTGCCAGCAGGGACAGGCTGTACACTGAAGCTTTCTTT.

The V call is TRBV2, the J call TRBJ2-6; a weak D match, TRBD2 (6 bases). CDR3 size: 17 residues. Trimming removed 2 bases at V and 0 bases at J, with 11 bases between. Per germline, CDR1 SNHLY and CDR2 FYNNEI. CDR3 sequence (DNA): TGTGCCAGCAGTGAACGGGGGTTCCGCTCTGGGGCCAACGTCCTGACTTTC. Its translation: CASSERGFRSGANVLTF.

V and J are TRBV7-6 and TRBJ1-4; D is possibly TRBD1 (6 bases). Trimming removed 5 bases at V and 8 bases at J, with 15 bases between. In germline, CDR1 is SGHVS, CDR2 FNYEAQ. CDR3 length: 14 amino acids. Here the CDR3 DNA reads TGTGCCAGCAGCCGTACAGAGGGGGACGAAAAACTGTTTTTT. It is translated as CASSRTEGDEKLFF.

V is TRBV2 and J is TRBJ2-2, with 7 bases that match TRBD1. This CDR3 region has 14 residues. The germline gives CDR1 SNHLY, CDR2 FYNNEI. The trim removed 7 bases at V and 6 bases at J, leaving 8 bases unmatched. The CDR3 loop reads CASTGQASSGELFF. CDR3 sequence (DNA): TGTGCCAGCACCGGACAGGCGAGCTCCGGGGAGCTGTTTTTT. Supplemented by reference TRBV2 and TRBJ2-2, the full variable domain reads EPEVTQTPSHQVTQMGQEVILRCVPISNHLYFYWYRQILGQKVEFLVSFYNNEISEKSEIFDDQFSVERPDGSNFTLKIRSTKLEDSAMYFCASTGQASSGELFFGEGSRLTVL.

The chain uses TRBV5-1 and TRBJ1-2; D might be TRBD1 (5 bases). The CDR3 totals 16 residues. Germline-derived CDR1 and CDR2 are SGHRS and YFSETQ. Trimming cost V 4 bases and J 0 bases, with 16 bases left between them. Here the CDR3 reads CASSPTDSSSNYGYTF. In nucleotides, the CDR3 is TGCGCCAGCAGCCCTACCGACAGCTCTTCTAACTATGGCTACACCTTC.

The rearrangement uses TRBV9 and TRBJ1-5; D is ambiguous. The V end lost 0 bases, the J end lost 3 bases, and 10 bases lay between the germline ends. The V gene's germline CDR1 is SGDLS and CDR2 YYNGEE. This CDR3 is 15 amino acids long. Here the CDR3 DNA reads TGTGCCAGCAGCGTAGACCCAGGCATCAATCAGCCCCAGCATTTT. Its translation: CASSVDPGINQPQHF.

A remark on this clone: The junction differs from germline at one of its ends, possibly a read error. The CDR3 DNA reads TGTGCCAGCAGCTCCTGGACAGGCCCGAACGCTGAAGCTTTCTTT. Translation gives CASSSWTGPNAEAFF. V and J are TRBV13 and TRBJ1-1, with 7 bases aligning to TRBD1. The CDR3 is 15 residues long. Germline CDR1 and CDR2: PRHDT and FYEKMQ (reference sequence).

The V call is TRBV7-9, the J call TRBJ1-5; the D is unclear. Germline lookup yields CDR1 SEHNR and CDR2 FQNEAQ (reference sequence). There are 14 residues in the CDR3. V lost 5 bases and J lost 4, with 12 bases in between. The CDR3 bases are TGTGCCAGCAGCAAGTGGACGGGGAATCAGCCCCAGCATTTT. It is translated as CASSKWTGNQPQHF.

The chain links TRBV5-1 to TRBJ2-1; 8 nucleotides match TRBD2. The V gene end was trimmed by 4 bases and the J gene end by 8 bases; junction bases not matched to a gene: 14. The germline V gene has CDR1 SGHRS and CDR2 YFSETQ. This CDR3 comprises 16 residues. The DNA of the CDR3 is TGCGCCAGCAGCAAGGAGGGGACTAGGGTGTCCGATGAGCAGTTCTTC. Encoded protein: CASSKEGTRVSDEQFF. Using reference TRBV5-1 and TRBJ2-1 for the parts outside the CDR3, the full variable domain is KAGVTQTPRYLIKTRGQQVTLSCSPISGHRSVSWYQQTPGQGLQFLFEYFSETQRNKGNFPGRFSGRQFSNSRSEMNVSTLELGDSALYLCASSKEGTRVSDEQFFGPGTRLTVL.

The V call is TRBV27, the J call TRBJ1-6, with D possibly TRBD1 on 5 matching bases. Trimming cost V 7 bases and J 3 bases, with 13 bases left between them. The CDR3 loop spans 15 amino acids. The V gene's germline CDR1 is MNHEY and CDR2 SMNVEV (reference sequence). The CDR3 loop is CASKRQGFYNSPLHF. The CDR3 DNA reads TGTGCCAGCAAGAGGCAGGGCTTCTATAATTCACCCCTCCACTTT.

The rearrangement joins TRBV5-4 to TRBJ1-2; tentative D call: TRBD1 (5 bases). V dropped 0 bases and J dropped 4 bases, with 13 bases sitting between them. In germline, CDR1 is SGHNT, CDR2 YYREEE (reference sequence). The CDR3 totals 15 residues. This CDR3 is CASSLEGTGGYGYTF. DNA for the CDR3: TGTGCCAGCAGCTTGGAGGGGACCGGGGGCTATGGCTACACCTTC.

The rearrangement joins TRBV2 to TRBJ1-1; D is undetermined. V lost 6 bases, J lost 5 bases, and 13 bases lay in between. The CDR3 sequence is 13 residues long. Per germline, CDR1 SNHLY and CDR2 FYNNEI. The CDR3 spells CASSGLSRTEAFF. CDR3 coding DNA: TGTGCCAGCAGCGGGTTATCTAGGACTGAAGCTTTCTTT.

The V gene is TRBV7-3, the J gene TRBJ2-2; 8 bases agree with TRBD1. From germline, CDR1 is SGHTA and CDR2 FQGTGA. V shed 4 bases, J shed 2 bases, and the junction held 6 bases outside the gene matches. CDR3 length: 16 amino acids. This chain's CDR3 is CASSSPGQENTGELFF. DNA for the CDR3: TGTGCCAGCAGCTCGCCGGGACAGGAAAACACCGGGGAGCTGTTTTTT. Full variable domain (outside the CDR3, taken from reference TRBV7-3 and TRBJ2-2): GAGVSQTPSNKVTEKGKYVELRCDPISGHTALYWYRQSLGQGPEFLIYFQGTGAADDSGLPNDRFFAVRPEGSVSTLKIQRTERGDSAVYLCASSSPGQENTGELFFGEGSRLTVL.